These T cell receptor beta chains were read from a single sample in a study of regulatory T cells in long-lasting Graves disease. Each CDR3 protein is one row after TCRdb ran MiXCR on the multiplex PCR reads. The sample yields some 250,000 distinct CDR3 sequences, about 18% seen once. The source material was peripheral blood mononuclear cells (PBMCs), sampled at new diagnosis, from a patient treated with antithyroid drugs. Every receptor here comes from a female donor with Graves disease. Each CDR3 is given with its conserved first and last residue. The order of the fields is J gene, V gene, D gene, clone size, CDR3 DNA, CDR3 protein. The D gene is left open where the match is weak. Size values are once, few and many counts, or a class for expanded clones, and some rows have none.

j_gene: TRBJ2-7
v_gene: TRBV20-1
d_gene: .
abundance: many
CDR3nt: TGCAGTGCTAGCCTCTCAAGAGCCTACGAGCAGTACTTC
CDR3aa: CSASLSRAYEQYF

j_gene: TRBJ2-1
v_gene: TRBV30
d_gene: TRBD2
abundance: many
CDR3nt: TGTGCCTGGAGGGGACTAGCGGGAGGATTATACAATGAGCAGTTCTTC
CDR3aa: CAWRGLAGGLYNEQFF

j_gene: TRBJ1-1
v_gene: TRBV7-3
d_gene: TRBD1
abundance: many
CDR3nt: TGTGCCAGCAGCTTAAAGGACAGGGGGTGGTTTTTGAACACTGAAGCTTTCTTT
CDR3aa: CASSLKDRGWFLNTEAFF

j_gene: TRBJ2-1
v_gene: TRBV7-2
d_gene: .
abundance: many
CDR3nt: TGTGCCAGCAGCTTAACCGGAGCGGCCTACAATGAGCAGTTCTTC
CDR3aa: CASSLTGAAYNEQFF

j_gene: TRBJ2-1
v_gene: TRBV7-9
d_gene: .
abundance: many
CDR3nt: TGTGCCAGCAGCTTAGTGGGGGCCGCTGAGCAGTTCTTC
CDR3aa: CASSLVGAAEQFF

j_gene: TRBJ2-7
v_gene: TRBV28
d_gene: .
abundance: .
CDR3nt: TGTGCCAGCAGCCGTGATGAGTACGAGCAGTACTTC
CDR3aa: CASSRDEYEQYF

j_gene: TRBJ2-5
v_gene: TRBV2
d_gene: .
abundance: many
CDR3nt: TGTGCCAGCAGTCCGACGGACGGGCAAGAGACCCAGTACTTC
CDR3aa: CASSPTDGQETQYF

j_gene: TRBJ1-5
v_gene: TRBV11-2
d_gene: .
abundance: .
CDR3nt: TGTGCCAGCAGCTTGAGTATGAGTAGCAATCAGCCCCAGCATTTT
CDR3aa: CASSLSMSSNQPQHF

j_gene: TRBJ1-4
v_gene: TRBV5-6
d_gene: .
abundance: few
CDR3nt: TGTGCCAGCAGCACACAGGGCATAAATGAAAAACTGTTTTTT
CDR3aa: CASSTQGINEKLFF

j_gene: TRBJ1-1
v_gene: TRBV18
d_gene: .
abundance: many
CDR3nt: TGTGCCAGCTCAGAGTCCAGGCACACTGAAGCTTTCTTT
CDR3aa: CASSESRHTEAFF

j_gene: TRBJ2-1
v_gene: TRBV12-3/TRBV12-4
d_gene: TRBD1
abundance: many
CDR3nt: TGTGCCAGCACGGGGGGACAGGGGGCCTACAATGAGCAGTTCTTC
CDR3aa: CASTGGQGAYNEQFF

j_gene: TRBJ2-1
v_gene: TRBV20-1
d_gene: TRBD2
abundance: few
CDR3nt: TGCAGTGCTAGTCGGGCGGGAGCAAGAGAGCAGTTCTTC
CDR3aa: CSASRAGAREQFF

j_gene: TRBJ2-1
v_gene: TRBV4-1
d_gene: TRBD2
abundance: few
CDR3nt: TGCGCCAGCAGCCGAATAGGGCTAGCGGAGCGGGAGCAGTTCTTC
CDR3aa: CASSRIGLAEREQFF

j_gene: TRBJ1-1
v_gene: TRBV7-9
d_gene: .
abundance: few
CDR3nt: TGTGCCAGCAGCTTAGGGATAATAAACACCGAAGCTTTCTTT
CDR3aa: CASSLGIINTEAFF

j_gene: TRBJ2-7
v_gene: TRBV5-1
d_gene: TRBD2
abundance: many
CDR3nt: TGCGCCAGCAGCGTAGCGGGAGGGCCAAGTGAGCAGTACTTC
CDR3aa: CASSVAGGPSEQYF

j_gene: TRBJ1-2
v_gene: TRBV20-1
d_gene: TRBD1
abundance: many
CDR3nt: TGCAGTGCTAGTCAACCGGGACAGAGTTTAGAGGGCTACACCTTC
CDR3aa: CSASQPGQSLEGYTF

j_gene: TRBJ1-4
v_gene: TRBV2
d_gene: TRBD1
abundance: many
CDR3nt: TGTGCCAGCGCGGACAGGGGATACGCGACTAATGAAAAACTGTTTTTT
CDR3aa: CASADRGYATNEKLFF

j_gene: TRBJ2-3
v_gene: TRBV20-1
d_gene: .
abundance: many
CDR3nt: TGCAGTGCTTATGATAGCGGAAAAAGCACAGATACGCAGTATTTT
CDR3aa: CSAYDSGKSTDTQYF

j_gene: TRBJ1-2
v_gene: TRBV9
d_gene: .
abundance: many
CDR3nt: TGTGCCAGCAGCGAGACACCTACTAACTATGGCTACACCTTC
CDR3aa: CASSETPTNYGYTF

j_gene: TRBJ2-5
v_gene: TRBV11-2
d_gene: TRBD2
abundance: many
CDR3nt: TGTGCCAGCAGCTTAGAGGGACTAGCGGAGTGGGAGACCCAGTACTTC
CDR3aa: CASSLEGLAEWETQYF

j_gene: TRBJ1-2
v_gene: TRBV6-4
d_gene: .
abundance: .
CDR3nt: TGTGCCAGCAGTGAATTAGAGGGGGTCGGTGGCTACACCTTC
CDR3aa: CASSELEGVGGYTF

j_gene: TRBJ1-2
v_gene: TRBV20-1
d_gene: .
abundance: many
CDR3nt: TGCAGTGCTCCCAATAGGGGGAGCTATGGCTACACCTTC
CDR3aa: CSAPNRGSYGYTF

j_gene: TRBJ2-1
v_gene: TRBV6-2/TRBV6-3
d_gene: TRBD2
abundance: .
CDR3nt: TGTGCCAGCAGTAACCTCCCCGCTAGCGGGAGCTCCTACAATGAGCAGTTCTTC
CDR3aa: CASSNLPASGSSYNEQFF

j_gene: TRBJ1-4
v_gene: TRBV7-3
d_gene: .
abundance: many
CDR3nt: TGTGCCAGCAGCTTATATCAGGGGAGGACTAATGAAAAACTGTTTTTT
CDR3aa: CASSLYQGRTNEKLFF

j_gene: TRBJ2-5
v_gene: TRBV3-1
d_gene: TRBD2
abundance: many
CDR3nt: TGTGCCAGCAGCCAAACGTGGACTAGACAAGAGACCCAGTACTTC
CDR3aa: CASSQTWTRQETQYF

j_gene: TRBJ2-3
v_gene: TRBV3-1
d_gene: TRBD2
abundance: many
CDR3nt: TGTGCCAGCAGCCAAATAGCGGGGACTACAGATACGCAGTATTTT
CDR3aa: CASSQIAGTTDTQYF

j_gene: TRBJ2-6
v_gene: TRBV19
d_gene: .
abundance: many
CDR3nt: TGTGCCAGTAGTATTTCACACTCTGGGGCCAACGTCCTGACTTTC
CDR3aa: CASSISHSGANVLTF

j_gene: TRBJ1-2
v_gene: TRBV5-4
d_gene: TRBD1
abundance: many
CDR3nt: TGTGCCAGCAGCCCCCAGGCAGGGGGCGATCTGAATGGCTACACCTTC
CDR3aa: CASSPQAGGDLNGYTF

j_gene: TRBJ2-7
v_gene: TRBV11-3
d_gene: TRBD1
abundance: many
CDR3nt: TGTGCCAGCACCTCTGGGACAGACCCCTACGAGCAGTACTTC
CDR3aa: CASTSGTDPYEQYF

j_gene: TRBJ2-5
v_gene: TRBV28
d_gene: TRBD2
abundance: many
CDR3nt: TGTGCCAGCAGAGATGGGGACTATAAAGAGACCCAGTACTTC
CDR3aa: CASRDGDYKETQYF

j_gene: TRBJ1-2
v_gene: TRBV7-2
d_gene: .
abundance: many
CDR3nt: TGTGCCAGCAGCGTAGGAGGGACCGAGAGCTATGGCTACACCTTC
CDR3aa: CASSVGGTESYGYTF

j_gene: TRBJ2-5
v_gene: TRBV30
d_gene: .
abundance: many
CDR3nt: TGTGCCTGGAGTGTCCGGGACTTACAAGAGACCCAGTACTTC
CDR3aa: CAWSVRDLQETQYF

j_gene: TRBJ2-7
v_gene: TRBV4-3
d_gene: .
abundance: .
CDR3nt: TGCGCCAGCAGCCAAGCCGCCGGGGGCACCTACGAGCAGTACTTC
CDR3aa: CASSQAAGGTYEQYF

j_gene: TRBJ2-4
v_gene: TRBV7-9
d_gene: TRBD1
abundance: many
CDR3nt: TGTGCCAGCACCCTCTGGACAGGGCTAGCCAAAAACATTCAGTACTTC
CDR3aa: CASTLWTGLAKNIQYF

j_gene: TRBJ2-1
v_gene: TRBV7-3
d_gene: .
abundance: many
CDR3nt: TGTGCCAGCAGCTTATCCCCTAGCTCCGATGAGCAGTTCTTC
CDR3aa: CASSLSPSSDEQFF

j_gene: TRBJ2-1
v_gene: TRBV19
d_gene: .
abundance: .
CDR3nt: TGTGCCAGTAGTATTGTCGGCTACAATGAGCAGTTCTTC
CDR3aa: CASSIVGYNEQFF

j_gene: TRBJ1-1
v_gene: TRBV18
d_gene: .
abundance: many
CDR3nt: TGTGCCAGCTCACCCCCAAACATGAACACTGAAGCTTTCTTT
CDR3aa: CASSPPNMNTEAFF

j_gene: TRBJ1-5
v_gene: TRBV5-4
d_gene: .
abundance: many
CDR3nt: TGTGCCAGCAGCTTCGGGGGGGATGGAGGCAATCAGCCCCAGCATTTT
CDR3aa: CASSFGGDGGNQPQHF

j_gene: TRBJ1-4
v_gene: TRBV3-1
d_gene: .
abundance: many
CDR3nt: TGTGCCAGCAGCCAAGATCCCACGGCAACTAATGAAAAACTGTTTTTT
CDR3aa: CASSQDPTATNEKLFF

j_gene: TRBJ1-2
v_gene: TRBV7-6
d_gene: .
abundance: few
CDR3nt: TGTGCCAGCAGCTTAGCGGAGGGGCTAGATGGCTACACCTTC
CDR3aa: CASSLAEGLDGYTF

j_gene: TRBJ2-1
v_gene: TRBV6-1
d_gene: TRBD2
abundance: .
CDR3nt: TGTGCCAGCAGTGCATCAAGGACTAGCGGGCACAATGAGCAGTTCTTC
CDR3aa: CASSASRTSGHNEQFF

j_gene: TRBJ2-7
v_gene: TRBV3-1
d_gene: .
abundance: many
CDR3nt: TGTGCCAGCAGCCAAGGGGGTATCTACGAGCAGTACTTC
CDR3aa: CASSQGGIYEQYF

j_gene: TRBJ2-5
v_gene: TRBV3-1
d_gene: .
abundance: many
CDR3nt: TGTGCCAGCAGCTCGGGACTTCTCCAAGAGACCCAGTACTTC
CDR3aa: CASSSGLLQETQYF

j_gene: TRBJ1-4
v_gene: TRBV14
d_gene: TRBD1
abundance: .
CDR3nt: TGTGCCAGCAGAAGACAGGGCCCTAATGAAAAACTGTTTTTT
CDR3aa: CASRRQGPNEKLFF

j_gene: TRBJ1-6
v_gene: TRBV28
d_gene: TRBD1
abundance: .
CDR3nt: TGTGCCAGCAGTTTACAACACCTGACAGGGTTCGGTTCACCCCTCCACTTT
CDR3aa: CASSLQHLTGFGSPLHF

j_gene: TRBJ2-3
v_gene: TRBV9
d_gene: .
abundance: many
CDR3nt: TGTGCCAGCAGCGGGGGAACCAGAAATACGCAGTATTTT
CDR3aa: CASSGGTRNTQYF

j_gene: TRBJ2-1
v_gene: TRBV2
d_gene: TRBD1
abundance: many
CDR3nt: TGTGCCAGCAGTGGACAGGGGACCTACAATGAGCAGTTCTTC
CDR3aa: CASSGQGTYNEQFF

j_gene: TRBJ1-5
v_gene: TRBV20-1
d_gene: TRBD1
abundance: many
CDR3nt: TGCAGTGCTAGCAGGGGGCCCAATCAGCCCCAGCATTTT
CDR3aa: CSASRGPNQPQHF

j_gene: TRBJ2-1
v_gene: TRBV15
d_gene: .
abundance: many
CDR3nt: TGTGCCACCAGCAGAGATCCTACAGGGATCTATGAGCAGTTCTTC
CDR3aa: CATSRDPTGIYEQFF

j_gene: TRBJ2-1
v_gene: TRBV20-1
d_gene: .
abundance: many
CDR3nt: TGCAGTGCTAGAGGCCGGGGACTCTACAATGAGCAGTTCTTC
CDR3aa: CSARGRGLYNEQFF

j_gene: TRBJ2-1
v_gene: TRBV24-1
d_gene: TRBD2
abundance: few
CDR3nt: TGTGCCACCAGTGATTTGGTCGGCGGGAGACCTTCCTCCTACAATGAGCAGTTCTTC
CDR3aa: CATSDLVGGRPSSYNEQFF

j_gene: TRBJ2-7
v_gene: TRBV27
d_gene: TRBD1
abundance: many
CDR3nt: TGTGCCAGCAGCTTGAGGGGGGACAGGGGCTACGAGCAGTACTTC
CDR3aa: CASSLRGDRGYEQYF

j_gene: TRBJ1-3
v_gene: TRBV3-1
d_gene: .
abundance: many
CDR3nt: TGTGCCAGCAGCGTCGACGGGCTCTCTGGAAACACCATATATTTT
CDR3aa: CASSVDGLSGNTIYF

j_gene: TRBJ2-5
v_gene: TRBV25-1
d_gene: .
abundance: .
CDR3nt: TGTGCCAGCAAAGGGTCCCGTCCCGTCCAAAAAGAGACCCAGTACTTC
CDR3aa: CASKGSRPVQKETQYF

j_gene: TRBJ2-7
v_gene: TRBV7-9
d_gene: TRBD1
abundance: few
CDR3nt: TGTGCCAGCAGCTTAAGGGGGACAGGAGGCGAGCAGTACTTC
CDR3aa: CASSLRGTGGEQYF